The clone carrying this TCR beta chain came up many times. Its cognate antigen is unknown. These data come from a study of early T cells in non-severe SARS-CoV-2 infection. Across the study: Bulk RNA taken from unsorted whole blood was sequenced, leaving chains unpaired.

Whole-study results and caveats: The matching step, a VDJdb search, favored anti-spike CD8 responses and missed private and CD4 specificities.

Germline values: CDR1 KGHDR, CDR2 SFDVKD. The CDR3 runs to 17 residues. V dropped 4 bases and J dropped 2; count of bases not matched to a gene: 5. Attachment of unique molecular identifiers to individual cDNA molecules was performed. TCRdb passed the 5' RACE reads through MiXCR, listing each CDR3 protein once. Of about 26,000 distinct CDR3 sequences in the sample, over 4.5% are singletons; the top ten hold around 4.5%. This TCR came from an adult who was a healthcare worker with PCR-confirmed SARS-CoV-2 infection or an uninfected control (not recorded which). Sample: whole blood. This chain links TRBV24-1 with TRBJ2-6; 9 bases map to TRBD1. The CDR3 DNA reads as TGTGCCACCAGTGAAGGACAGGGGACCCCTGGGGCCAACGTCCTGACTTTC. Protein: CATSEGQGTPGANVLTF.